The 20 T cell receptor beta chains in this list originate from one sample, sequenced in a study of blood T cell repertoires in COVID-19 (TCRdb year 2020). Libraries came from the immunoSEQ multiplex PCR assay. In TCRdb, the immuneACCESS table is reduced to in-frame sequences with V and J assigned. These tables do not hold every clone; where another copy was compared, an unresolved V gene accounts for under half, and the others remain unexplained. Within this sample are 150,000 to 200,000 clones, with 84% of them counted one time only. The ten biggest clones cover under 3.5% of the sample. The sample comprised peripheral blood. The receptors were gathered from an elderly woman with COVID-19, enrolled during active disease.

V usage is TRBV7-2 and J usage is TRBJ2-5, with 12 bases lining up with TRBD2. Per the germline V gene, CDR1 is SGHTA and CDR2 is FQGNSA. The CDR3 runs to 16 residues. Trimming removed 5 bases from V and 2 bases from J; junction bases left unmatched: 6. The CDR3 here is CASSPRLAGVQETQYF. The CDR3, as DNA: TGTGCCAGCAGCCCACGACTAGCGGGGGTTCAAGAGACCCAGTACTTC.

This chain's CDR3 is CAISESGQGALSGGYTF. CDR3 nucleotides: TGTGCCATCAGTGAGTCGGGACAGGGGGCTCTGTCTGGGGGCTACACCTTC. The genes are TRBV10-3 and TRBJ1-2; 12 nucleotides line up with TRBD1. The CDR3 covers 17 residues. The germline gives CDR1 ENHRY, CDR2 SYGVKD. V shed 0 bases and J 8 bases; nucleotides not matched to a gene: 10.

This rearrangement joins TRBV4-3 to TRBJ1-5; 8 nucleotides align to TRBD1. With V trimmed by 2 bases and J by 5 bases, 2 bases remained unmatched. CDR1 is LGHNA and CDR2 is YSLEER in the germline V gene. This CDR3 is 14 amino acids long. The CDR3 coding sequence is TGCGCCAGCAGCCAATCAGGGGGCGATCAGCCCCAGCATTTT. As protein: CASSQSGGDQPQHF.

The chain links TRBV19 to TRBJ2-3; 12 bases align to TRBD2. V lost 5 bases to trimming and J lost 11 bases; unmatched junction nucleotides: 8. The CDR3 extends over 14 amino acids. CDR1 is LNHDA, CDR2 SQIVND, per germline (reference sequence). The CDR3 bases are TGTGCCAGTAGTCAGCCGGGACTAGCGGGTGGGCAGTATTTT. Encoded protein: CASSQPGLAGGQYF. Filled out from reference TRBV19 and TRBJ2-3, the complete variable domain reads DGGITQSPKYLFRKEGQNVTLSCEQNLNHDAMYWYRQDPGQGLRLIYYSQIVNDFQKGDIAEGYSVSREKKESFPLTVTSAQKNPTAFYLCASSQPGLAGGQYFGPGTRLTVL.

This clone was observed a few times. V gene TRBV29-1 combines with J gene TRBJ1-1; 10 positions agree with TRBD1. The length of the CDR3 is 15 residues. V lost 4 bases to trimming and J lost 3 bases; unmatched junction nucleotides: 8. Germline loops: CDR1 SQVTM, CDR2 ANQGSEA. The DNA for the CDR3 is TGCAGCGTTGCGGGGGACAGGGGTTGGGACACTGAAGCTTTCTTT. Translation gives CSVAGDRGWDTEAFF.

This clone is a singleton in its sample. This sequence joins TRBV6-5 and TRBJ1-1, with D perhaps matching TRBD1 (6 bases). The V gene's germline CDR1 is MNHEY and CDR2 SVGAGI. The CDR3 is 13 amino acids. Trimming took off 6 bases at V and 4 bases at J, with 12 bases between the two ends. CDR3 in amino acids: CASSQQGATEAFF. CDR3 DNA: TGTGCCAGCAGCCAACAGGGAGCCACTGAAGCTTTCTTT.

The rearrangement links TRBV2 to TRBJ1-2, with 7 bases identical to TRBD1. The germline V gene has CDR1 SNHLY and CDR2 FYNNEI. The CDR3 is made up of 12 amino acids. V trimming: 10 bases; J trimming: 6 bases; junction bases outside the gene matches: 8. The CDR3 loop reads CATRGQGDGYTF. In DNA form, the CDR3 reads TGTGCCACCCGGGGTCAGGGGGATGGCTACACCTTC. The entire variable domain, with the rest obtained from reference TRBV2 and TRBJ1-2, is as follows: EPEVTQTPSHQVTQMGQEVILRCVPISNHLYFYWYRQILGQKVEFLVSFYNNEISEKSEIFDDQFSVERPDGSNFTLKIRSTKLEDSAMYFCATRGQGDGYTFGSGTRLTVV.

This chain connects TRBV5-1 to TRBJ1-2; no clear D. Germline V gene lookup returns CDR1 SGHRS and CDR2 YFSETQ. Trimming shortened V by 6 bases and J by 1 base, and 10 bases separated the two germline ends. The CDR3 sequence is 13 residues long. CDR3 bases: TGCGCCAGCAATTTGGAGGGTAACTATGGCTACACCTTC. This encodes CASNLEGNYGYTF.

The genes are TRBV2 and TRBJ2-2, with D perhaps TRBD1 (5 bases). Germline V gives CDR1 SNHLY, CDR2 FYNNEI. V lost 7 bases to trimming and J lost 2 bases, with 11 bases between them. There are 14 residues in the CDR3. The CDR3 coding sequence is TGTGCCAGCATCGGACACCACAACACCGGGGAGCTGTTTTTT. Its protein is CASIGHHNTGELFF.

The rearrangement links TRBV3-1 (or the pseudogene TRBV3-2) to TRBJ1-6, with D perhaps TRBD1 (6 bases). The CDR3 consists of 16 residues. Trimming shortened V by 0 bases and J by 9 bases, and 15 bases separated the two germline ends. The germline V gene encodes CDR1 LGHDT and CDR2 YNNKEL (reference sequence). DNA for the CDR3: TGTGCCAGCAGCCAAGAACAGGGTCTAAGGCTTTCACCCCTCCACTTT. It codes for CASSQEQGLRLSPLHF.

The V gene is TRBV12-5, the J gene TRBJ2-4; 9 nucleotides match TRBD2. Looked up from germline, CDR1 is LGHNT and CDR2 is FRNRAP. This CDR3 spans 17 amino acids. V was clipped by 7 bases and J by 6 bases; unmatched bases: 16. The CDR3: CASDGGSGGSRGNIQYF. The DNA of the CDR3 is TGTGCTAGTGACGGGGGTAGCGGGGGCTCGAGGGGAAACATTCAGTACTTC.

The chain recombines TRBV21-1 with TRBJ2-7; TRBD2, the D gene given by the table, was not confirmed from the DNA. TRBV21-1 is a listed pseudogene. This CDR3 comprises 14 residues. DNA for the CDR3: TGTGCCAGCGCGAAAGGTTCGGGGTGCCACGAGCAGTACTTC. This encodes CASAKGSGCHEQYF.

The V gene is TRBV7-6, the J gene TRBJ2-5; 7 bases map to TRBD1. Germline-derived CDR1 and CDR2 are SGHVS and FNYEAQ. The V segment lost 4 bases and the J segment 7 bases; nucleotides outside the gene matches: 6. The CDR3 runs to 13 residues. The CDR3 here is CASSSGQIGTQYF. CDR3 bases: TGTGCCAGCAGCTCGGGACAGATTGGGACCCAGTACTTC.

V and J are TRBV2 and TRBJ1-2; 7 bases map to TRBD1. J gave up 2 bases and V 6 bases, and 6 bases lay outside the gene matches. Germline assignment: CDR1 SNHLY and CDR2 FYNNEI. The CDR3 spans 14 residues. CDR3 amino acids: CASSPLTGNYGYTF. DNA of the CDR3: TGTGCCAGCAGCCCGCTGACAGGGAACTATGGCTACACCTTC.

This rearrangement joins TRBV7-9 to TRBJ1-2; 9 nucleotides align to TRBD1. This CDR3 contains 13 residues. The V and J ends lost 5 bases and 5 bases, in that order; junction bases with no gene match: 3. Germline loops: CDR1 SEHNR, CDR2 FQNEAQ (reference sequence). CDR3 loop: CASSRDRAYGYTF. The CDR3 DNA reads as TGTGCCAGCAGCCGGGACAGGGCGTATGGCTACACCTTC.

The chain combines TRBV24-1 with TRBJ2-2; D not certain. Germline V gene lookup returns CDR1 KGHDR and CDR2 SFDVKD. Trimming shortened V by 7 bases and J by 4 bases, and 6 bases separated the two germline ends. This CDR3 is built from 12 residues. CDR3 region: CATSLSTGELFF. CDR3 coding DNA: TGTGCCACCAGCCTTTCCACCGGGGAGCTGTTTTTT.

This clone was observed a handful of times. The chain combines TRBV6-2 or TRBV6-3 with TRBJ2-1, with unresolved D. CDR3 length equals 11 residues. Germline V CDR1 and CDR2: MNHEY, SVGEGT. V was clipped by 6 bases and J by 7 bases, with 7 bases between them. The CDR3: CASSELNEQFF. In nucleotides, the CDR3 is TGTGCCAGCAGCGAGTTGAATGAGCAGTTCTTC.

This clone was found a few times. V gene TRBV19 combines with J gene TRBJ2-7; perhaps TRBD2 as D (6 bases). Deletions cut 4 bases from V and 5 bases from J, with 12 bases between. The length of the CDR3 is 13 residues. CDR1 is LNHDA and CDR2 is SQIVND in the germline V gene (reference sequence). The CDR3 nucleotides read TGTGCCAGTAGTACAGGAGGGTTCGACGAGCAGTACTTC. Translation gives CASSTGGFDEQYF.

This chain connects TRBV6-2 or TRBV6-3 to TRBJ1-1; no firm D call. Trimming cost V 3 bases and J 7 bases, with 9 bases left between them. Per the germline V gene, CDR1 is MNHEY and CDR2 is SVGEGT. This CDR3 contains 12 residues. Written as DNA, the CDR3 is TGTGCCAGCAGTTATGGGCAGAGTGAAGCTTTCTTT. This encodes CASSYGQSEAFF.

The V and J genes are TRBV30 and TRBJ2-7, with D perhaps TRBD2 (7 bases). The V and J ends lost 1 base and 5 bases respectively, with 12 bases between them. CDR1 is GTSNPN, CDR2 SVGIG, per germline (reference sequence). The CDR3 is 13 amino acids. The CDR3 DNA sequence: TGTGCCTGGAGTGATTGGCGGGGGCACGAGCAGTACTTC. It translates to CAWSDWRGHEQYF.